These 10 T cell receptor beta chains were sequenced from one sample in a study of T cells in Graves' hyperthyroidism and ophthalmopathy. Amplification yielded TCR beta CDR3 regions, with RNA transcripts as the source. First-round RT-PCR of the TCR CDR3 relied on the HTBI primer set. TCRdb re-derived calls from the multiplex PCR reads in MiXCR, one entry per CDR3 protein. The data show about 280,000 distinct CDR3 sequences, less than 30% seen once. The sequenced sample was blood. Receptors originate from a man aged 35 to 55 with Graves' hyperthyroidism that later progressed to Graves' ophthalmopathy.

V and J are TRBV28 and TRBJ2-7; D not certain. Germline CDR1 and CDR2: MDHEN and SYDVKM. Trimming pared 6 bases from V and 3 bases from J, leaving 18 bases between. This CDR3 comprises 15 residues. The CDR3 protein is CASSPPRRSRYEQYF. The DNA of the CDR3 is TGTGCCAGCAGCCCCCCCCGACGGAGCCGCTACGAGCAGTACTTC.

As for this clonotype: An end of the junction does not agree with germline; a read error may underlie this. This chain uses TRBV7-2 with TRBJ2-7; no reliable D call. CDR1 is SGHTA and CDR2 is FQGNSA in the germline V gene. This CDR3 has 11 residues. The CDR3 sequence is CVSSSRYEQYF. The CDR3 DNA sequence: TGTGTCAGCAGCTCGCGCTACGAGCAGTACTTC.

The V and J genes are TRBV5-6 and TRBJ1-1; D gene ambiguous. Germline V gene sequence: CDR1 SGHDT, CDR2 YYEEEE. The CDR3 is made up of 16 amino acids. Trimming cost V 0 bases and J 8 bases, with 20 bases left between them. The CDR3 region is CASSLGSWQTSLEAFF. CDR3 bases: TGTGCCAGCAGCTTGGGGAGTTGGCAGACAAGCCTCGAAGCTTTCTTT.

The table lists this clonotype with many counts. The chain combines TRBV20-1 with TRBJ1-1; D is ambiguous. The CDR3 totals 13 residues. Germline-derived CDR1 and CDR2 are DFQATT and SNEGSKA (reference sequence). Trimming pared 6 bases from V and 1 base from J, leaving 12 bases between. CDR3 coding DNA: TGCAGTGCCCCAAGACCCCAGAACACTGAAGCTTTCTTT. Its protein product is CSAPRPQNTEAFF.

The table lists this clonotype with many counts. CDR3 coding DNA: TGCGCCAGCAGCGACGGGTCCACTGAAGCTTTCTTT. Encoded protein: CASSDGSTEAFF. The V gene is TRBV5-1, the J gene TRBJ1-1; D remains ambiguous. The ends were cut back, 4 bases at V and 4 bases at J, with 8 bases in the middle. The CDR3 is 12 residues long. CDR1 is SGHRS and CDR2 is YFSETQ in the germline V gene.

This clonotype occurred many times. This chain joins TRBV5-1 and TRBJ1-2; possibly TRBD1 for D (5 bases). Trimming pared 4 bases from V and 6 bases from J, leaving 10 bases between. The germline V gene encodes CDR1 SGHRS and CDR2 YFSETQ. CDR3 size: 12 residues. The CDR3 DNA is TGCGCCAGCAGCCAGGGACCGGATGGCTACACCTTC. Amino acids: CASSQGPDGYTF.

This clonotype appeared many times. The V and J genes are TRBV7-9 and TRBJ1-1; D possibly corresponds to TRBD1 (6 bases). Per germline, CDR1 SEHNR and CDR2 FQNEAQ (reference sequence). V gave up 5 bases and J gave up 3 bases, with 10 bases separating them. The CDR3 is 13 amino acids. This CDR3 is CASSPNRDTEAFF. The CDR3 DNA reads TGTGCCAGCAGCCCTAACAGGGACACTGAAGCTTTCTTT. Complete variable domain (other parts from reference TRBV7-9 and TRBJ1-1): DTGVSQNPRHKITKRGQNVTFRCDPISEHNRLYWYRQTLGQGPEFLTYFQNEAQLEKSRLLSDRFSAERPKGSFSTLEIQRTEQGDSAMYLCASSPNRDTEAFFGQGTRLTVV.

This clonotype appeared many times. The chain combines TRBV27 with TRBJ1-1; 8 bases agree with TRBD1. Germline lookup yields CDR1 MNHEY and CDR2 SMNVEV (reference sequence). V was pared by 5 bases and J by 1 base, with 3 bases of the junction left unmatched. The CDR3 length is 14 residues. In nucleotides, the CDR3 is TGTGCCAGCAGTCGACAGGGGAAGAACACTGAAGCTTTCTTT. It translates to CASSRQGKNTEAFF.

In its sample, this clonotype was seen many times. The chain links TRBV6-1 to TRBJ2-3, with 7 bases matching TRBD1. V lost 6 bases, J lost 2 bases, and 8 bases stayed unmatched. CDR3 size: 15 residues. Germline CDR1 and CDR2: MNHNS and SASEGT. The CDR3 protein is CASRRQGQNTDTQYF. In DNA form, the CDR3 reads TGTGCCAGCAGAAGACAGGGCCAGAACACAGATACGCAGTATTTT.

In this sample, this clonotype turned up many times. The chain has TRBV12-3 or TRBV12-4 and TRBJ2-7; 9 bases agree with TRBD1. The CDR3 is 14 amino acids. J gave up 5 bases and V 6 bases, and 8 bases lay outside the gene matches. The DNA for the CDR3 is TGTGCCAGCAGAAAACCGGGACAGGGTAACGAGCAGTACTTC. This encodes CASRKPGQGNEQYF.